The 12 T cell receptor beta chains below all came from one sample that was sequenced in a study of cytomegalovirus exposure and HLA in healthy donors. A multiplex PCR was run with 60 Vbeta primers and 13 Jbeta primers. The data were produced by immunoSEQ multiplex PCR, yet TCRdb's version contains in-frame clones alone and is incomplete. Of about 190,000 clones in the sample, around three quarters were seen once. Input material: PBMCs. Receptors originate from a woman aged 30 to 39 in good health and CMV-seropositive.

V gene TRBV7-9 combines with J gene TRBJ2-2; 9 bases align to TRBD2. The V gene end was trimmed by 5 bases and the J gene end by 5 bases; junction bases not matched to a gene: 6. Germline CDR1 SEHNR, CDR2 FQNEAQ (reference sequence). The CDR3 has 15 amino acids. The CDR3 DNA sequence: TGTGCCAGCAGCCCACAGGCGGGAGGGACCGGGGAGCTGTTTTTT. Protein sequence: CASSPQAGGTGELFF.

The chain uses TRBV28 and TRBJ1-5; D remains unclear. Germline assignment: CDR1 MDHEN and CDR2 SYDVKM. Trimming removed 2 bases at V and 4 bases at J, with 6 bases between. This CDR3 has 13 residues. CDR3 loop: CASSLDSNQPQHF. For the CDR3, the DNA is TGTGCCAGCAGTTTAGATAGTAATCAGCCCCAGCATTTT.

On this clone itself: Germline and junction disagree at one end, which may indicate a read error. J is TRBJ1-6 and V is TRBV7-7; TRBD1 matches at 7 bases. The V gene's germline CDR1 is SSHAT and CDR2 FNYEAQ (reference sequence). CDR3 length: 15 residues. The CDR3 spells CASTHARGENSPLHF. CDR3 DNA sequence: TGTGCTAGCACACACGCCAGGGGGGAAAATTCACCCCTCCACTTT.

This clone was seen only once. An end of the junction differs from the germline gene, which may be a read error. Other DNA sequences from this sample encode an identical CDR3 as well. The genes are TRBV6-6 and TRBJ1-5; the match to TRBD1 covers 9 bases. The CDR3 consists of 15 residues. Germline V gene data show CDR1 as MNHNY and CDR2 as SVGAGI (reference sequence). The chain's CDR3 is CASSYGDRVNQPQHF. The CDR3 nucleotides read TGCGCCAGCAGTTACGGGGACAGGGTCAATCAGCCCCAGCATTTT.

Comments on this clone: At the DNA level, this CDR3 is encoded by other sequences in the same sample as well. The CDR3 DNA reads TGTGCCAGTAGTATCGGGACAGGGGATGGCTACACCTTC. Translation: CASSIGTGDGYTF. The gene calls are TRBV19 and TRBJ1-2; 10 nucleotides align to TRBD1. With 3 bases clipped from V and 6 bases from J, the junction kept 1 base outside the gene matches. The CDR3 has 13 amino acids. Looked up from germline, CDR1 is LNHDA and CDR2 is SQIVND (reference sequence).

CDR3 DNA sequence: TGTGCCAGCAGCGCACAGAGGGGGCAGTATATAAACACCATATATTTT. Translated: CASSAQRGQYINTIYF. The chain employs TRBV2 and TRBJ1-3; 7 nucleotides line up with TRBD1. The CDR3 contains 16 residues. Per the germline V gene, CDR1 is SNHLY and CDR2 is FYNNEI. V shed 6 bases, J shed 6 bases, and the junction held 14 bases outside the gene matches.

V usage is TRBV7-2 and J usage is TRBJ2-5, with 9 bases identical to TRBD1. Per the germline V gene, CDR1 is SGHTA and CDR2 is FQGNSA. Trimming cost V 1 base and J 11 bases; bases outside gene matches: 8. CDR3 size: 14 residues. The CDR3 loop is CASSLGGQGREQYF. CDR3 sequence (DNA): TGTGCCAGCAGCTTAGGGGGACAGGGAAGGGAGCAGTACTTC.

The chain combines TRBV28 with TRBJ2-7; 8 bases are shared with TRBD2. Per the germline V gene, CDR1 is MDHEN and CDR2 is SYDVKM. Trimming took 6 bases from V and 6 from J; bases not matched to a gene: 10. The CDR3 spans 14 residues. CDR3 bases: TGTGCCAGCAGACCCCCGGGGGGGGGAAGCGAGCAGTACTTC. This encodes CASRPPGGGSEQYF.

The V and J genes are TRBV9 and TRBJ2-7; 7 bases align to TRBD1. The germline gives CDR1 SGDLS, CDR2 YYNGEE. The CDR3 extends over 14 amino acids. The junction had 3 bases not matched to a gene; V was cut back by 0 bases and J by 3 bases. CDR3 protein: CASSVGTGNYEQYF. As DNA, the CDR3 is TGTGCCAGCAGCGTAGGGACAGGCAACTACGAGCAGTACTTC.

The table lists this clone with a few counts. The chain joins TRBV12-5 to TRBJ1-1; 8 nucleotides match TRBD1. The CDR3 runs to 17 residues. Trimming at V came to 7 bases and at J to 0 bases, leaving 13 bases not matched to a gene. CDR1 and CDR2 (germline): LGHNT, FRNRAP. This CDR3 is CASAPAGQGAMNTEAFF. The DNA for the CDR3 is TGTGCTAGTGCTCCGGCGGGGCAGGGGGCCATGAACACTGAAGCTTTCTTT.

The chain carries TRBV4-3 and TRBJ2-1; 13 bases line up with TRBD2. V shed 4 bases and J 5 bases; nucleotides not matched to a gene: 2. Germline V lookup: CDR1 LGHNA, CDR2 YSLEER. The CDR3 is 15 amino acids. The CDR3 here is CASSLGLAGNNEQFF. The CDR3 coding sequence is TGCGCCAGCAGCCTGGGACTAGCGGGGAACAATGAGCAGTTCTTC.

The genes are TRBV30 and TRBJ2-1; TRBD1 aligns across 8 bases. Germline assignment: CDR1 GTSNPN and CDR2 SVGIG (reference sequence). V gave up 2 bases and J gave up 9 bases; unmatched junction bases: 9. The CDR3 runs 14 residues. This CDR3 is CAWSQDRALPEQFF. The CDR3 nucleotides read TGTGCCTGGAGTCAGGACAGGGCACTGCCTGAGCAGTTCTTC. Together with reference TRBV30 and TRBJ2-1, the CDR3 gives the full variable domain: SQTIHQWPATLVQPVGSPLSLECTVEGTSNPNLYWYRQAAGRGLQLLFYSVGIGQISSEVPQNLSASRPQDRQFILSSKKLLLSDSGFYLCAWSQDRALPEQFFGPGTRLTVL.